This T cell receptor beta chain was profiled in a study of T cell clonotyping in hematopoietic cell transplantation. Study at large: Recipient samples before transplant were obtained post-cytoreduction.

The time point: recipient sample about 28 days before transplant, after cytoreduction. Data came from immunoSEQ multiplex PCR; TCRdb stores just in-frame clones and leaves some out. The table shows 30,000 or so clones, with over 60% occurring only once. Sample: peripheral blood mononuclear cells, taken before stem cell transplant. The sequence derives from a woman aged 25-40 years with chronic myeloid leukemia. Some clones in this sample may be carry-over from other donors' samples.

CDR3 in amino acids: CASSSPREGMNTEAFF. CDR3 DNA sequence: TGTGCCAGCAGTTCCCCCAGGGAGGGGATGAACACTGAAGCTTTCTTT. The rearrangement joins TRBV6-5 to TRBJ1-1; D may be TRBD1 (5 bases). The CDR3 is 16 amino acids. Trimming stripped 4 bases from V and 0 bases from J, with 15 bases between. Germline CDR1 and CDR2: MNHEY and SVGAGI.